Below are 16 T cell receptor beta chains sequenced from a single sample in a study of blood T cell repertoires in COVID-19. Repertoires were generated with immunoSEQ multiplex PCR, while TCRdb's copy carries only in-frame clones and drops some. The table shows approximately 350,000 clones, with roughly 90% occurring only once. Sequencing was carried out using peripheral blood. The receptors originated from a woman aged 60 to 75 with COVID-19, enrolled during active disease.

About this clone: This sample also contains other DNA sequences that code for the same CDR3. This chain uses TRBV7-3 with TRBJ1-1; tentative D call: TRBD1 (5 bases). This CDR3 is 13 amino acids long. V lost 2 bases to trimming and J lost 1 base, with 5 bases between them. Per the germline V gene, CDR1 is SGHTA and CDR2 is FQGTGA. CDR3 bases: TGTGCCAGCAGCTTACAGGGGAACACTGAAGCTTTCTTT. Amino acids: CASSLQGNTEAFF.

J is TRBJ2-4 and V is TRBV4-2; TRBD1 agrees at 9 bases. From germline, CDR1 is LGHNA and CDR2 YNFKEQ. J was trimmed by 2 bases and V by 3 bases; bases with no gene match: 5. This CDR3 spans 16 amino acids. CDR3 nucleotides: TGTGCCAGCAGCCACTCCGGGACAGGGACCAAAAACATTCAGTACTTC. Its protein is CASSHSGTGTKNIQYF.

Written as DNA, the CDR3 is TGCGCCAGCAGCTTGGTCGGCGACAGCGACTACGAGCAGTACTTC. Translation: CASSLVGDSDYEQYF. The chain combines TRBV5-1 with TRBJ2-7; the D gene is possibly TRBD1 (5 bases). The CDR3 is 15 amino acids. The germline V gene has CDR1 SGHRS and CDR2 YFSETQ. Trimming took off 0 bases at V and 3 bases at J, with 13 bases between the two ends. The whole variable domain, remainder taken from reference TRBV5-1 and TRBJ2-7, is KAGVTQTPRYLIKTRGQQVTLSCSPISGHRSVSWYQQTPGQGLQFLFEYFSETQRNKGNFPGRFSGRQFSNSRSEMNVSTLELGDSALYLCASSLVGDSDYEQYFGPGTRLTVT.

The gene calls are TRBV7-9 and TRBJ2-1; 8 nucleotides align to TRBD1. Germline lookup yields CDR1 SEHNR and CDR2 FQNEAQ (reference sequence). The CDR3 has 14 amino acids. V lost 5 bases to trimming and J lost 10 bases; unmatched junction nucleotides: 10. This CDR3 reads CASSTVDRAGEQFF. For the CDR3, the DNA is TGTGCCAGCAGCACCGTGGACAGGGCCGGGGAGCAGTTCTTC.

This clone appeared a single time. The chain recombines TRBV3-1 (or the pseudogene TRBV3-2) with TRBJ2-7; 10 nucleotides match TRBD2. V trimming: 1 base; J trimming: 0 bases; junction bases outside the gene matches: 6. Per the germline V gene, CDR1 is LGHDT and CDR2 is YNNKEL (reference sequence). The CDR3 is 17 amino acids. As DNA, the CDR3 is TGTGCCAGCAGCCAAGGCTCTAGCGGGAGAACCTCCTACGAGCAGTACTTC. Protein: CASSQGSSGRTSYEQYF.

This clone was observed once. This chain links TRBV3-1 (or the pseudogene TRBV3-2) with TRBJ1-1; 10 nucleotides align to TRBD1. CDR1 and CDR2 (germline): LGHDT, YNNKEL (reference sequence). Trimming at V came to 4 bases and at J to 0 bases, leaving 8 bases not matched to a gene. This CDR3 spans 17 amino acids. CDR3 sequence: CASSPRDRGGVNTEAFF. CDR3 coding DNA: TGTGCCAGCAGCCCCCGGGACAGGGGAGGGGTGAACACTGAAGCTTTCTTT.

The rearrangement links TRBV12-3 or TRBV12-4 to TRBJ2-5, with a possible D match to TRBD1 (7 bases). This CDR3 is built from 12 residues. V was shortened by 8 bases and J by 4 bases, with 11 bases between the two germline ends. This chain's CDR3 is CASAQGGETQYF. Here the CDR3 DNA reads TGTGCCAGCGCCCAGGGGGGAGAGACCCAGTACTTC.

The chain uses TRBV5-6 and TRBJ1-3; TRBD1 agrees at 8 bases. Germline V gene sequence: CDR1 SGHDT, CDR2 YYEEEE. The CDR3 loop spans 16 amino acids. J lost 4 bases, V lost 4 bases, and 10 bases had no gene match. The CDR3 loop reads CASSTGTGGAGNTIYF. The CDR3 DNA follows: TGTGCCAGCAGCACCGGTACAGGGGGAGCAGGAAACACCATATATTTT.

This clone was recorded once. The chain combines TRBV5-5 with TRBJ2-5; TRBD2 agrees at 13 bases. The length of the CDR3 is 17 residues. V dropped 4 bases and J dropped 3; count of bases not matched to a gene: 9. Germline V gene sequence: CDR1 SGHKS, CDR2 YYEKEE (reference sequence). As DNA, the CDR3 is TGTGCCAGCAGCACACTAGCGGGGGGGCGAGGGGAAGAGACCCAGTACTTC. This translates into CASSTLAGGRGEETQYF.

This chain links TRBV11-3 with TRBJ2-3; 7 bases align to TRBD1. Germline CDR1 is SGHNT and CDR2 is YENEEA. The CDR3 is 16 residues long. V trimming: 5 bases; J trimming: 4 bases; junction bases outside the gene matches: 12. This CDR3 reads CASSRNRGIRADTQYF. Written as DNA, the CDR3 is TGTGCCAGCAGCCGTAACAGGGGCATCAGGGCAGATACGCAGTATTTT.

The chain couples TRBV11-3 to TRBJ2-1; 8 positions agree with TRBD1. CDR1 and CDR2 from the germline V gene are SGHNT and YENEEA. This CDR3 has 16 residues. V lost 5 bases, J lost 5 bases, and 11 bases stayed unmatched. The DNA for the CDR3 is TGTGCCAGCAGCCTAGGACAGGGTGAGGGACACAATGAGCAGTTCTTC. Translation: CASSLGQGEGHNEQFF.

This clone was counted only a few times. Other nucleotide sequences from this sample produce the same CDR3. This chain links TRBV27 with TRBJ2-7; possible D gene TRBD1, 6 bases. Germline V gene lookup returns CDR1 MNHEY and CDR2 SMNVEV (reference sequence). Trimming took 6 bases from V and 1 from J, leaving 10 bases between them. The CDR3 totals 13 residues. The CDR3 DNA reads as TGTGCCAGCAGCACAGGGACGTCCTACGAGCAGTACTTC. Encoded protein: CASSTGTSYEQYF.

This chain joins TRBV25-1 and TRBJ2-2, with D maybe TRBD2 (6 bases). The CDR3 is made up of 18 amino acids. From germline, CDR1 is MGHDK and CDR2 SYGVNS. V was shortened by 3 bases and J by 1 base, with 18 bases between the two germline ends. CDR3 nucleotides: TGTGCCAGCAGTGAGTACGCGGGGCGGCGGGGGAACACCGGGGAGCTGTTTTTT. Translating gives CASSEYAGRRGNTGELFF.

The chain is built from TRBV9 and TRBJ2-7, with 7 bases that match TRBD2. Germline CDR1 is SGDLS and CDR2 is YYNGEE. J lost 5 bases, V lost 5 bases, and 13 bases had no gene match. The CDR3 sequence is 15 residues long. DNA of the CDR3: TGTGCCAGCAGTCCTCGGGGGAGGGCCAGCAACGAGCAGTACTTC. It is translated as CASSPRGRASNEQYF.

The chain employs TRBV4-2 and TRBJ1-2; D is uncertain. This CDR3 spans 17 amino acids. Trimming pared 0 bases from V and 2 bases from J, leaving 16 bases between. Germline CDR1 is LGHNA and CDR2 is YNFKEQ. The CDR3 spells CASSQEALNSRNYGYTF. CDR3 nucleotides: TGTGCCAGCAGCCAAGAAGCCCTCAATTCAAGAAACTATGGCTACACCTTC.

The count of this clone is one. CDR3 sequence: CASSLGDRFNEQFF. The CDR3 DNA reads TGCGCCAGCAGCTTGGGGGACAGGTTCAATGAGCAGTTCTTC. The gene calls are TRBV5-1 and TRBJ2-1; 8 bases are shared with TRBD1. After removal of 0 bases from V and 6 bases from J, the junction contained 2 bases not matched to a gene. There are 14 residues in the CDR3. From germline, CDR1 is SGHRS and CDR2 YFSETQ.